These 27 T cell receptor beta chains were all obtained from the same sample, sequenced in a study of T cell repertoires in cytomegalovirus infection (dated by TCRdb to 2018 to 2020). Sequencing relied on an Illumina HiSeq 1500. In TCRdb, the public reads were trimmed at Q25 with fastp and aligned with MiXCR, with productive beta chains retained. Under each unique CDR3 protein, matching rows form one entry showing the most common genes and DNA. The sample table shows hundreds of thousands of distinct CDR3 sequences, and 33% are seen once. Roughly 18% of the sample rests with the top ten. No antigen is known for these receptors. Read against the paper, the sample's treatment or condition label means: in vitro stimulation with specific CMV peptide epitopes to enrich CMV-specific T cells. Sequenced material: cultured PBMCs, taken from culture after CMV antigen stimulation. Every receptor here comes from a human donor in good health (CMV status not recorded). Some clones in this sample may be carry-over from other donors' samples.

The chain uses TRBV20-1 and TRBJ2-1; tentative D call: TRBD2 (6 bases). This CDR3 is built from 14 residues. V was shortened by 3 bases and J by 3 bases, with 12 bases between the two germline ends. Germline CDR1 reads DFQATT; CDR2 reads SNEGSKA (reference sequence). This CDR3 reads CSASEGGLYNEQFF. CDR3 nucleotide sequence: TGCAGTGCTAGCGAGGGAGGACTCTACAATGAGCAGTTCTTC.

This clonotype has a handful of counts. The V call is TRBV10-3, the J call TRBJ2-3; 12 nucleotides agree with TRBD2. The CDR3 consists of 15 residues. With V trimmed by 6 bases and J by 3 bases, 4 bases remained unmatched. In germline, CDR1 is ENHRY, CDR2 SYGVKD. CDR3 nucleotides: TGTGCCATCAGGCTAGCGGGAGGGGAGACAGATACGCAGTATTTT. It is translated as CAIRLAGGETDTQYF.

This clonotype showed up just a few times. V gene TRBV10-3 combines with J gene TRBJ2-1, with D maybe TRBD1 (6 bases). In germline, CDR1 is ENHRY, CDR2 SYGVKD. The V gene lost 4 bases and the J gene lost 7 bases, with 11 bases spanning the gap. The length of the CDR3 is 13 residues. The CDR3 DNA sequence: TGTGCCATCAGTGGTGCAGGGGTTAATGAGCAGTTCTTC. Translation: CAISGAGVNEQFF.

This sequence joins TRBV29-1 and TRBJ2-7, with D uncertain. This CDR3 region has 12 residues. Germline V gene data show CDR1 as SQVTM and CDR2 as ANQGSEA. Trimming stripped 5 bases from V and 3 bases from J, with 11 bases between. CDR3 sequence reads: CSVLGRNYEQYF. DNA of the CDR3: TGCAGCGTTCTCGGACGGAACTACGAGCAGTACTTC.

Concerning this clonotype itself: A junction boundary mismatches the germline segment, possibly from a read error. V usage is TRBV27 and J usage is TRBJ1-5; 7 bases align to TRBD1. Germline values: CDR1 MNHEY, CDR2 SMNVEV (reference sequence). This CDR3 spans 15 amino acids. This chain's CDR3 is CASGVGTGANLPQHF. The CDR3 coding sequence is TGTGCCAGCGGGGTAGGTACAGGGGCCAATCTGCCCCAGCATTTT.

The V call is TRBV20-1, the J call TRBJ2-3, with no clear D. V dropped 3 bases and J dropped 4 bases, with 17 bases sitting between them. The germline V gene has CDR1 DFQATT and CDR2 SNEGSKA (reference sequence). CDR3 size: 15 residues. Here the CDR3 reads CSARRSGRRADTQYF. In DNA, the CDR3 is TGCAGTGCTAGGAGGTCGGGTAGACGGGCAGATACGCAGTATTTT.

This clonotype has only a few counts. The chain recombines TRBV7-9 with TRBJ2-3; tentative D call: TRBD1 (6 bases). Per germline, CDR1 SEHNR and CDR2 FQNEAQ (reference sequence). The CDR3 has 12 amino acids. The V end was cut by 3 bases, the J end by 6 bases, with 7 bases between. The CDR3 region has the DNA TGTGCCAGCAGCTTTGGACAGGATACGCAGTATTTT. This translates into CASSFGQDTQYF.

This clonotype is a singleton in its sample. The rearrangement joins TRBV30 to TRBJ2-1, with 10 bases that match TRBD2. CDR3 length: 15 amino acids. V lost 0 bases and J lost 7; bases outside the gene matches: 6. Germline loops: CDR1 GTSNPN, CDR2 SVGIG (reference sequence). The CDR3 here is CAWSVLAGVGNEQFF. Written as DNA, the CDR3 is TGTGCCTGGAGTGTGCTAGCGGGAGTGGGAAATGAGCAGTTCTTC.

The chain recombines TRBV19 with TRBJ2-3; the match to TRBD2 covers 8 bases. The CDR3 is 16 amino acids. V trimming: 2 bases; J trimming: 2 bases; junction bases outside the gene matches: 6. Germline-derived CDR1 and CDR2 are LNHDA and SQIVND (reference sequence). The CDR3: CASSISSGGYTDTQYF. Here the CDR3 DNA reads TGTGCCAGTAGTATATCCAGCGGGGGATACACAGATACGCAGTATTTT.

The V call is TRBV27, the J call TRBJ1-2; D is uncertain. Germline assignment: CDR1 MNHEY and CDR2 SMNVEV (reference sequence). Trimming cost V 1 base and J 4 bases, with 10 bases left between them. This CDR3 has 14 residues. CDR3 protein: CASSLYGESYGYTF. The CDR3 DNA reads as TGTGCCAGCAGTTTATACGGGGAGAGCTATGGCTACACCTTC.

In this sample, this clonotype turned up a few times. This chain links TRBV10-2 with TRBJ1-2; 8 bases align to TRBD1. V dropped 10 bases and J dropped 0; count of bases not matched to a gene: 10. Looked up from germline, CDR1 is WSHSY and CDR2 is SAAADI. This CDR3 comprises 15 residues. In DNA form, the CDR3 reads TGCGCCACCGGACAGGGCTGGGGATCTAACTATGGCTACACCTTC. Translating gives CATGQGWGSNYGYTF.

The chain couples TRBV7-9 to TRBJ2-7, with 7 bases lining up with TRBD1. J was trimmed by 3 bases and V by 3 bases; bases with no gene match: 11. Germline V gene lookup returns CDR1 SEHNR and CDR2 FQNEAQ (reference sequence). The CDR3 runs 16 residues. CDR3 coding DNA: TGTGCCAGCAGCTTCGATCCGAAGACAGGGATCTACGAGCAGTACTTC. Encoded protein: CASSFDPKTGIYEQYF. Filled out from reference TRBV7-9 and TRBJ2-7, the complete variable domain reads DTGVSQNPRHKITKRGQNVTFRCDPISEHNRLYWYRQTLGQGPEFLTYFQNEAQLEKSRLLSDRFSAERPKGSFSTLEIQRTEQGDSAMYLCASSFDPKTGIYEQYFGPGTRLTVT.

This clonotype was seen only a few times. V and J are TRBV6-2 or TRBV6-3 and TRBJ2-1, with D possibly being TRBD2 (5 bases). This CDR3 is 15 amino acids long. Trimming pared 2 bases from V and 6 bases from J, leaving 14 bases between. Germline V CDR1 and CDR2: MNHEY, SVGEGT. The CDR3 coding sequence is TGTGCCAGCAGTTACCCGACGAGGGATCGCAATGAGCAGTTCTTC. Protein: CASSYPTRDRNEQFF.

This chain uses TRBV7-9 with TRBJ1-5; maybe TRBD1 (5 bases). Trimming shortened V by 7 bases and J by 4 bases, and 11 bases separated the two germline ends. Germline V gene data show CDR1 as SEHNR and CDR2 as FQNEAQ (reference sequence). The CDR3 loop spans 13 amino acids. The CDR3 DNA reads TGTGCCAGCACCAACGAGGGGAATCAGCCCCAGCATTTT. This sequence encodes CASTNEGNQPQHF.

The gene calls are TRBV6-2 or TRBV6-3 and TRBJ1-1, with 9 bases aligning to TRBD1. Trimming removed 4 bases from V and 3 bases from J; junction bases left unmatched: 15. The germline gives CDR1 MNHEY, CDR2 SVGEGT. The CDR3 consists of 18 residues. CDR3 DNA sequence: TGTGCCAGCAGTTTCCCAACCGGGACAGGGAAGTCGGACACTGAAGCTTTCTTT. This codes for CASSFPTGTGKSDTEAFF.

The V call is TRBV7-9, the J call TRBJ2-3; D not certain. This CDR3 has 15 amino acids. The V end lost 5 bases, the J end lost 4 bases, and 16 bases lay between the germline ends. The V gene's germline CDR1 is SEHNR and CDR2 FQNEAQ (reference sequence). As DNA, the CDR3 is TGTGCCAGCAGCGGATCTCCGCGTGGCGCAGATACGCAGTATTTT. Translated: CASSGSPRGADTQYF.

The V gene is TRBV7-2, the J gene TRBJ1-1; possibly TRBD1 for D (6 bases). The CDR3 is made up of 15 amino acids. Trimming stripped 1 base from V and 11 bases from J, with 20 bases between. Germline CDR1 is SGHTA and CDR2 is FQGNSA. The CDR3 reads CASSLEGGGRTVAFF. The CDR3 DNA is TGTGCCAGCAGCTTAGAGGGAGGGGGACGCACGGTGGCTTTCTTT.

This clonotype has a handful of counts. The chain links TRBV7-9 to TRBJ2-3, with 8 bases aligning to TRBD2. The trim removed 4 bases at V and 2 bases at J, leaving 5 bases unmatched. The CDR3 totals 15 residues. Germline lookup yields CDR1 SEHNR and CDR2 FQNEAQ (reference sequence). CDR3 region: CASSSPGLVTDTQYF. For the CDR3, the DNA is TGTGCCAGCAGCTCCCCGGGACTAGTCACAGATACGCAGTATTTT. The complete variable domain, with remaining parts taken from reference TRBV7-9 and TRBJ2-3, reads DTGVSQNPRHKITKRGQNVTFRCDPISEHNRLYWYRQTLGQGPEFLTYFQNEAQLEKSRLLSDRFSAERPKGSFSTLEIQRTEQGDSAMYLCASSSPGLVTDTQYFGPGTRLTVL.

The chain links TRBV10-3 to TRBJ2-1; maybe TRBD1 (6 bases). The CDR3 runs 14 residues. Germline V CDR1 and CDR2: ENHRY, SYGVKD. Trimming took off 10 bases at V and 0 bases at J, with 13 bases between the two ends. The CDR3 protein is CATQGIGSYNEQFF. As DNA, the CDR3 is TGTGCCACCCAGGGGATAGGCTCCTACAATGAGCAGTTCTTC.

The CDR3 bases are TGTGCCAGCAGCACTCCCTGGTCCGGGGACATGAACACTGAAGCTTTCTTT. The encoded protein is CASSTPWSGDMNTEAFF. The chain recombines TRBV7-6 with TRBJ1-1, with D maybe TRBD1 (6 bases). Germline V gives CDR1 SGHVS, CDR2 FNYEAQ. This CDR3 is 17 amino acids long. V gave up 5 bases and J gave up 0 bases, with 19 bases separating them.

Notes on this clonotype: One base away lies a much larger clone, so this may be a sequencing read error. The V call is TRBV6-2 or TRBV6-3, the J call TRBJ2-7; 8 positions agree with TRBD1. This CDR3 spans 15 amino acids. The germline V gene has CDR1 MNHEY and CDR2 SVGEGT. In DNA, the CDR3 is TGTGCCAGCAGTTACGACGATCAGGGGGCGTACGAGCAGAACTTC. Protein: CASSYDDQGAYEQNF.

In this sample, this clonotype turned up a few times. The chain joins TRBV7-6 to TRBJ2-7; 9 bases line up with TRBD1. The junction had 19 bases not matched to a gene; V was cut back by 5 bases and J by 2 bases. The CDR3 length is 19 residues. Germline V gives CDR1 SGHVS, CDR2 FNYEAQ. CDR3 coding DNA: TGTGCCAGCAGCCGAGACCCATCCGGGACAGGGAAGCGCACCTACGAGCAGTACTTC. Translated: CASSRDPSGTGKRTYEQYF.

The chain uses TRBV6-5 and TRBJ2-1; TRBD2 is a possible D gene (6 bases). Trimming removed 2 bases at V and 6 bases at J, with 14 bases between. The germline gives CDR1 MNHEY, CDR2 SVGAGI. This CDR3 contains 15 residues. The CDR3 nucleotides read TGTGCCAGCAGTTACCTAGGGGACTGGCGCAATGAGCAGTTCTTC. Its translation is CASSYLGDWRNEQFF.

The V gene is TRBV9, the J gene TRBJ2-7; 9 bases match TRBD2. Germline V CDR1 and CDR2: SGDLS, YYNGEE. The V and J ends lost 0 bases and 3 bases, in that order; junction bases with no gene match: 4. This CDR3 is built from 15 residues. For the CDR3, the DNA is TGTGCCAGCAGCGTAGAGGGTAGCGGGGGCTACGAGCAGTACTTC. As protein: CASSVEGSGGYEQYF.

V and J are TRBV6-1 and TRBJ2-3; no clear D gene. The CDR3 runs to 16 residues. V was cut by 2 bases and J by 0 bases, with 12 bases left in between. The V gene's germline CDR1 is MNHNS and CDR2 SASEGT. CDR3 nucleotide sequence: TGTGCCAGCAGTGAACTGGCGCAGGCGAGCACAGATACGCAGTATTTT. It is translated as CASSELAQASTDTQYF.

The sample holds a few counts of this clonotype. The V call is TRBV6-6, the J call TRBJ2-7, with a possible D match to TRBD2 (8 bases). V shed 2 bases and J shed 0 bases, with 29 bases lying between them. Germline lookup yields CDR1 MNHNY and CDR2 SVGAGI (reference sequence). The CDR3 sequence is 21 residues long. CDR3 coding DNA: TGTGCCAGCAGTTACCGAAGGGGGCTGGGCGGTCTAGCGGGTGGCTCCTACGAGCAGTACTTC. Translating gives CASSYRRGLGGLAGGSYEQYF.

The gene calls are TRBV7-2 and TRBJ2-7, with TRBD2 matching over 9 bases. The V and J ends lost 6 bases and 5 bases, in that order; junction bases with no gene match: 8. The germline V gene encodes CDR1 SGHTA and CDR2 FQGNSA. The CDR3 totals 14 residues. The CDR3 nucleotides read TGTGCCAGCAGTCGGCGGGAGGGCGCCAACGAGCAGTACTTC. Translation gives CASSRREGANEQYF.